This T cell receptor (beta chain) was captured by sequencing in a study of T-cell reconstitution after alpha-beta-depleted transplantation in children. This clonotype was seen many times. With 5 bases removed from V and 5 bases from J, the gap between germline ends came to 22 bases. This CDR3 contains 17 residues. Looked up from germline, CDR1 is MNHNS and CDR2 is SASEGT. Unique molecular identifiers featured in how the TCRbeta library was prepared. TCRdb reprocessed the PCR reads with MiXCR, giving one entry per CDR3 protein. The table includes about 540,000 distinct CDR3 sequences, 18% detected once.

Sequenced here: PBMCs from the stem cell graft donor, sampled from the stem cell graft. The TCR comes from a human donor who donated a stem cell graft to a child with acute lymphoblastic leukemia. The J gene is TRBJ2-1, the V gene TRBV6-1, with D hard to call. CDR3 amino acids: CASSPFKMPAVDNEQFF. Written as DNA, the CDR3 is TGTGCCAGCAGTCCCTTTAAGATGCCAGCAGTGGACAATGAGCAGTTCTTC.